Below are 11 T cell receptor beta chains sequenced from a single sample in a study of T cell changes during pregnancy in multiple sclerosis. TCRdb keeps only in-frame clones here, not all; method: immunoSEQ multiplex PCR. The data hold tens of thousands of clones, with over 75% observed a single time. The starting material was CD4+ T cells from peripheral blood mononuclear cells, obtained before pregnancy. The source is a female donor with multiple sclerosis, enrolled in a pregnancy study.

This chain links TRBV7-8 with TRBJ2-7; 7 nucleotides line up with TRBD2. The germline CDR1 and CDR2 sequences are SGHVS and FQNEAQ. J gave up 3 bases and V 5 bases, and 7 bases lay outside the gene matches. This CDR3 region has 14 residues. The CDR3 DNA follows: TGTGCCAGCAGCCAAAAAACTAGCGACTACGAGCAGTACTTC. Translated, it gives CASSQKTSDYEQYF.

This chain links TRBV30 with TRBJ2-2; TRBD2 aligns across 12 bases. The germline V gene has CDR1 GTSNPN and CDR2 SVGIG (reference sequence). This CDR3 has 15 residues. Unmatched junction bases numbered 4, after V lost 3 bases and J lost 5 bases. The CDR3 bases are TGTGCCTGGAGAGAGCTAGCGGGAGGGACCGGGGAGCTGTTTTTT. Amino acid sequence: CAWRELAGGTGELFF.

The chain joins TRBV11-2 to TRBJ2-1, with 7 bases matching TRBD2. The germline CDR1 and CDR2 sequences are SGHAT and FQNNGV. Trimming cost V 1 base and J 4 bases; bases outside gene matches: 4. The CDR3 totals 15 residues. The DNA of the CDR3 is TGTGCCAGCAGCTTAGTGGGGCGGGGGTACAATGAGCAGTTCTTC. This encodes CASSLVGRGYNEQFF.

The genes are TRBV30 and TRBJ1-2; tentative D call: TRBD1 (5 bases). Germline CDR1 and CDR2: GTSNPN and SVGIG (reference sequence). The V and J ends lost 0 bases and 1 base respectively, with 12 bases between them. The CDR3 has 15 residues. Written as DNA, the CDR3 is TGTGCCTGGAGTGTAAAGGGACTTCGTAACTATGGCTACACCTTC. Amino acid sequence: CAWSVKGLRNYGYTF.

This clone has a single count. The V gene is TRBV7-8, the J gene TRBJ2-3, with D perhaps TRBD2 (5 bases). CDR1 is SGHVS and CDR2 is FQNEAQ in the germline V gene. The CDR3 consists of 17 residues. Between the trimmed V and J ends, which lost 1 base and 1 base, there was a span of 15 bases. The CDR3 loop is CASSLEPLLVGTDTQYF. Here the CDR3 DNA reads TGTGCCAGCAGCTTAGAGCCCCTACTAGTGGGCACAGATACGCAGTATTTT. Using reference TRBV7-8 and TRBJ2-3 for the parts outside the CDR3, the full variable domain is GAGVSQSPRYKVAKRGQDVALRCDPISGHVSLFWYQQALGQGPEFLTYFQNEAQLDKSGLPSDRFFAERPEGSVSTLKIQRTQQEDSAVYLCASSLEPLLVGTDTQYFGPGTRLTVL.

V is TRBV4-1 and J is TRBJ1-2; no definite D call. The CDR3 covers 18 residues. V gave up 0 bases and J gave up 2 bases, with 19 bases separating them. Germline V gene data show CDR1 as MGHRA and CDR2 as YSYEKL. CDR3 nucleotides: TGCGCCAGCAGCCAAGATAGGCCGGGCGGGAGTAGGAACTATGGCTACACCTTC. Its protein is CASSQDRPGGSRNYGYTF.

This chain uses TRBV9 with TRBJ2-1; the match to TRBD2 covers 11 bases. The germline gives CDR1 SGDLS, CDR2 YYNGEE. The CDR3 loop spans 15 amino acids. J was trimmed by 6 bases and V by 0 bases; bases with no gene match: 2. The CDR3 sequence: CASSVATSGGNEQFF. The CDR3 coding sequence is TGTGCCAGCAGCGTAGCCACTAGCGGGGGCAATGAGCAGTTCTTC. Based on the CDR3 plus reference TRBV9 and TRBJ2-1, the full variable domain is DSGVTQTPKHLITATGQRVTLRCSPRSGDLSVYWYQQSLDQGLQFLIQYYNGEERAKGNILERFSAQQFPDLHSELNLSSLELGDSALYFCASSVATSGGNEQFFGPGTRLTVL.

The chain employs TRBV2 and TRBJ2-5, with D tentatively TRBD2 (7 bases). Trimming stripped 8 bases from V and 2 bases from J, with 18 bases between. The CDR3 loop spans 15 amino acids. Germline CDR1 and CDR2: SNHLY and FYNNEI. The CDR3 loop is CASGLEGGYQETQYF. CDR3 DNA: TGTGCCAGCGGCCTTGAGGGGGGGTATCAAGAGACCCAGTACTTC.

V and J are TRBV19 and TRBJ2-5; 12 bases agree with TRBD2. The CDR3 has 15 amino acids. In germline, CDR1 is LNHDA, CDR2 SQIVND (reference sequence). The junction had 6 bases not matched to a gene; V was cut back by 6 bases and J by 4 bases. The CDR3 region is CASSPPGLAGETQYF. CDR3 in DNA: TGTGCCAGTAGCCCACCGGGACTAGCGGGAGAGACCCAGTACTTC. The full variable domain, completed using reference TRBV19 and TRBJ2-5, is DGGITQSPKYLFRKEGQNVTLSCEQNLNHDAMYWYRQDPGQGLRLIYYSQIVNDFQKGDIAEGYSVSREKKESFPLTVTSAQKNPTAFYLCASSPPGLAGETQYFGPGTRLLVL.

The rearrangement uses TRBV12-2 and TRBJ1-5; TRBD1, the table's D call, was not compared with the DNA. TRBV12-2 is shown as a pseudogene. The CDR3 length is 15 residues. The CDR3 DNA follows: TGTGCAAGTCGCATGACAGGGTCCCGCAATCAGCCCCAGCATTTT. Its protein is CASRMTGSRNQPQHF.

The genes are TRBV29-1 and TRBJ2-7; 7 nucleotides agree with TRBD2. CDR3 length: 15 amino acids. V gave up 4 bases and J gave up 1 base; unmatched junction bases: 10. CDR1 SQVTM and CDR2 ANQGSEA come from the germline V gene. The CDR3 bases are TGCAGCGTTGTGCGCCAGCCCGGGGGGTCCTACGAGCAGTACTTC. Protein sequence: CSVVRQPGGSYEQYF.